This T cell receptor beta chain was sequenced during a study of T cells expressing NK-cell markers. Reprocessing the 5' RACE reads, TCRdb reports a single entry for every CDR3 protein and omits DNA. The sample has 200,000 to 300,000 distinct CDR3 sequences. The CDR3 sequence is 15 residues long. Germline V gene data show CDR1 as SGHVS and CDR2 as FNYEAQ. The chain uses TRBV7-6 and TRBJ2-2. The origin of this receptor is a man aged 18 to 29 in good health. Sequenced input: blood T cells: a sorted CD56 or NKG2C T cell subset, CD4+ or CD8+ T cells, or bulk PBMC T cells (not recorded which). CDR3 protein: CASSLVDGVSGELFF.